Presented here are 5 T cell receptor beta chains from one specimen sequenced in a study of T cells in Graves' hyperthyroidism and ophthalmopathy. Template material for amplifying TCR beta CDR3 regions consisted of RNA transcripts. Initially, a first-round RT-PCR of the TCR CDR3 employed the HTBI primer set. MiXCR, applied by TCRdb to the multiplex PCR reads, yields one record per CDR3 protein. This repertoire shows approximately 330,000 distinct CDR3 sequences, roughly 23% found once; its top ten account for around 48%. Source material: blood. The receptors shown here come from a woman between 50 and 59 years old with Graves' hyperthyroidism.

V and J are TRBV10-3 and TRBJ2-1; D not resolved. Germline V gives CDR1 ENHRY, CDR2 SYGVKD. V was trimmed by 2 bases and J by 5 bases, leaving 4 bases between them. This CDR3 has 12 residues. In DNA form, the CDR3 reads TGTGCCATCAGTGAGAGGGACAATGAGCAGTTCTTC. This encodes CAISERDNEQFF.

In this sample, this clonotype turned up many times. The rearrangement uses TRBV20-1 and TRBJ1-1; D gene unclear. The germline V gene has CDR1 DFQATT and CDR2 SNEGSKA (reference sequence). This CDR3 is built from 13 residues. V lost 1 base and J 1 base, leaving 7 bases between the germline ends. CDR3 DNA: TGCAGTGCTAGAGGCGACGGGAACACTGAAGCTTTCTTT. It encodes CSARGDGNTEAFF.

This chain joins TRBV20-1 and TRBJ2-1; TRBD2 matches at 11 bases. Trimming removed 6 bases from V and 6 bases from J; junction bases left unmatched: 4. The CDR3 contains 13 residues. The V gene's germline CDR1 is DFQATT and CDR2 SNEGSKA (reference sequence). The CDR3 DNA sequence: TGCAGTGCCCGACTAGCGGGACGCAATGAGCAGTTCTTC. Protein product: CSARLAGRNEQFF.

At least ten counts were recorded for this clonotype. CDR3 sequence: CASSLVGGPNIQYF. The CDR3 coding sequence is TGTGCCAGCAGTTTGGTGGGGGGGCCGAACATTCAGTACTTC. The chain links TRBV12-3 or TRBV12-4 to TRBJ2-4, with a possible D match to TRBD2 (7 bases). Trimming left V 3 bases short and J 7 bases short, with 13 bases between. The CDR3 sequence is 14 residues long.

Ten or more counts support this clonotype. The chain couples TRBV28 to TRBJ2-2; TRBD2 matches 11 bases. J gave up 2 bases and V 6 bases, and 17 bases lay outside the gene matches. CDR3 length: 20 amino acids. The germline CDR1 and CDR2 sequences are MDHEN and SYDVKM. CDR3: CASSYLIGLAGGTNTGELFF. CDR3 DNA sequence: TGTGCCAGCAGCTACCTCATCGGGCTAGCGGGGGGAACCAACACCGGGGAGCTGTTTTTT. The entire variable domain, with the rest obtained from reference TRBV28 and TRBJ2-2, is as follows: DVKVTQSSRYLVKRTGEKVFLECVQDMDHENMFWYRQDPGLGLRLIYFSYDVKMKEKGDIPEGYSVSREKKERFSLILESASTNQTSMYLCASSYLIGLAGGTNTGELFFGEGSRLTVL.